The 26 T cell receptor beta chains presented below share a single source sample, sequenced in a study of T cell repertoires in cytomegalovirus infection. TCRdb used MiXCR to reprocess the reads, holding one entry per CDR3 protein. The sample lists 200,000 to 250,000 distinct CDR3 sequences; about 20% were seen once. Sample: CD8+ T cells from PBMCs. These receptors were obtained from a human donor in good health (CMV status not recorded). Some clones in this sample may be carry-over from other donors' samples.

In its sample, this clonotype was seen many times. The chain has TRBV28 and TRBJ1-4, with 7 bases aligning to TRBD1. CDR1 is MDHEN and CDR2 is SYDVKM in the germline V gene. The CDR3 is 17 amino acids. V lost 6 bases and J lost 7; bases outside the gene matches: 17. CDR3 nucleotides: TGTGCCAGCAGGTCATCAGAGGGGGCACTCGACGGTGAAAAACTGTTTTTT. The encoded protein is CASRSSEGALDGEKLFF.

The sample holds many counts of this clonotype. The V and J genes are TRBV27 and TRBJ1-5; 7 bases match TRBD1. This CDR3 has 15 amino acids. CDR1 MNHEY and CDR2 SMNVEV come from the germline V gene (reference sequence). V lost 3 bases, J lost 2 bases, and 4 bases stayed unmatched. The CDR3 protein is CASSFSGGGNQPQHF. The CDR3 DNA follows: TGTGCCAGCAGTTTTTCAGGGGGAGGCAATCAGCCCCAGCATTTT.

The chain joins TRBV19 to TRBJ1-1; TRBD1 matches 12 bases. There are 15 residues in the CDR3. From germline, CDR1 is LNHDA and CDR2 SQIVND (reference sequence). The trim removed 2 bases at V and 10 bases at J, leaving 8 bases unmatched. The CDR3 nucleotides are TGTGCCAGTAGTATATCCGGGACAGGGGGCTCGCGAGCTTTCTTT. Residues: CASSISGTGGSRAFF.

The chain joins TRBV20-1 to TRBJ2-3; perhaps D is TRBD1 or TRBD2 (6 bases each). Germline-derived CDR1 and CDR2 are DFQATT and SNEGSKA (reference sequence). The CDR3 runs to 15 residues. Trimming pared 0 bases from V and 0 bases from J, leaving 10 bases between. Here the CDR3 reads CSARDMGGSTDTQYF. Here the CDR3 DNA reads TGCAGTGCTAGAGATATGGGGGGCAGCACAGATACGCAGTATTTT.

V usage is TRBV18 and J usage is TRBJ1-1; D ambiguous. Germline V lookup: CDR1 KGHSH, CDR2 LQKENI. V lost 2 bases and J 2 bases, leaving 9 bases between the germline ends. CDR3 length equals 14 residues. The CDR3 region has the DNA TGTGCCAGCTCACCAGAGACACTAAACACTGAAGCTTTCTTT. Translation: CASSPETLNTEAFF.

The gene calls are TRBV12-3 or TRBV12-4 and TRBJ2-1, with D unresolved. This CDR3 has 12 amino acids. The germline V and J ends were trimmed by 5 bases and 6 bases, with 8 bases remaining between them. The CDR3 sequence is CASSPPGNEQFF. CDR3 DNA: TGTGCCAGCAGTCCCCCCGGCAATGAGCAGTTCTTC.

This clonotype was detected ten times or more. The V and J genes are TRBV28 and TRBJ1-4; D perhaps matches TRBD1 (5 bases). CDR3 length: 15 residues. The V and J ends lost 8 bases and 7 bases respectively, with 20 bases between them. The germline CDR1 and CDR2 sequences are MDHEN and SYDVKM. The CDR3 DNA follows: TGTGCCAGCTCCGACGGGGCGACCCGCCGTGAAAAACTGTTTTTT. As protein: CASSDGATRREKLFF.

The sample holds a few counts of this clonotype. The chain carries TRBV5-1 and TRBJ2-5; tentatively, D is TRBD1 or TRBD2 (5 bases each). Per germline, CDR1 SGHRS and CDR2 YFSETQ. This CDR3 has 14 amino acids. Trimming left V 2 bases short and J 1 base short, with 9 bases between. The CDR3 is CASSLPGPQETQYF. In nucleotides, the CDR3 is TGCGCCAGCAGCTTACCGGGACCCCAAGAGACCCAGTACTTC.

The rearrangement joins TRBV5-1 to TRBJ1-4; D not certain. The CDR3 is 12 residues long. V was trimmed by 0 bases and J by 8 bases, leaving 5 bases between them. The germline gives CDR1 SGHRS, CDR2 YFSETQ. CDR3 in DNA: TGCGCCAGCAGCTTGGAAGACGAAAAACTGTTTTTT. This codes for CASSLEDEKLFF.

The rearrangement links TRBV7-9 to TRBJ1-4, with 10 nucleotides matching TRBD1. The V and J ends lost 5 bases and 8 bases, in that order; junction bases with no gene match: 8. Germline CDR1 is SEHNR and CDR2 is FQNEAQ (reference sequence). CDR3 length: 15 residues. The DNA for the CDR3 is TGTGCCAGCAGCCCCCGGACAGGGGGTGACGAAAAACTGTTTTTT. Translated, it gives CASSPRTGGDEKLFF.

This clonotype showed up many times. The gene calls are TRBV7-2 and TRBJ1-5, with TRBD1 identical over 9 bases. This CDR3 comprises 15 residues. In germline, CDR1 is SGHTA, CDR2 FQGNSA. The V gene end was trimmed by 6 bases and the J gene end by 4 bases; junction bases not matched to a gene: 7. For the CDR3, the DNA is TGTGCCAGCAGGGGACAGGGAGGGAAAAATCAGCCCCAGCATTTT. Protein sequence: CASRGQGGKNQPQHF. The full variable domain, its missing parts supplied by reference TRBV7-2 and TRBJ1-5, is GAGVSQSPSNKVTEKGKDVELRCDPISGHTALYWYRQSLGQGLEFLIYFQGNSAPDKSGLPSDRFSAERTGGSVSTLTIQRTQQEDSAVYLCASRGQGGKNQPQHFGDGTRLSIL.

This chain uses TRBV7-8 with TRBJ1-1; D not resolved. Trimming took 5 bases from V and 1 from J, leaving 17 bases between them. Per germline, CDR1 SGHVS and CDR2 FQNEAQ. This CDR3 region has 16 residues. DNA of the CDR3: TGTGCCAGCAGCATTCGCGGGCCCAGGAGGAACACTGAAGCTTTCTTT. This codes for CASSIRGPRRNTEAFF. Complete variable domain (other parts from reference TRBV7-8 and TRBJ1-1): GAGVSQSPRYKVAKRGQDVALRCDPISGHVSLFWYQQALGQGPEFLTYFQNEAQLDKSGLPSDRFFAERPEGSVSTLKIQRTQQEDSAVYLCASSIRGPRRNTEAFFGQGTRLTVV.

In this sample, this clonotype turned up a few times. The chain joins TRBV29-1 to TRBJ2-2; D is possibly TRBD1 or TRBD2 (5 bases each). Germline V gives CDR1 SQVTM, CDR2 ANQGSEA. Between the trimmed V and J ends, which lost 2 bases and 1 base, there was a span of 8 bases. The CDR3 contains 14 residues. CDR3 nucleotide sequence: TGCAGCGTTGAACGGGGCAGGAACACCGGGGAGCTGTTTTTT. Translation gives CSVERGRNTGELFF.

The chain has TRBV28 and TRBJ2-1, with TRBD1 matching 9 bases. The CDR3 totals 16 residues. V shed 2 bases and J 5 bases; nucleotides not matched to a gene: 7. Germline V gene sequence: CDR1 MDHEN, CDR2 SYDVKM. The CDR3 nucleotides read TGTGCCAGCAGTTTAAATTGGGACAGGGAGAACAATGAGCAGTTCTTC. Translated: CASSLNWDRENNEQFF.

The chain combines TRBV12-3 or TRBV12-4 with TRBJ1-1; D uncertain. Trimming stripped 3 bases from V and 1 base from J, with 9 bases between. CDR3 length: 14 amino acids. CDR3 nucleotides: TGTGCCAGCAGTTTGACCTGGTCGAACACTGAAGCTTTCTTT. Its translation: CASSLTWSNTEAFF.

Concerning this clonotype: A much bigger clone sits one base away, suggesting this may be a read error. CDR3 DNA sequence: TGTGTCAGCAGCTCAAGCGGGGGGGCCGGGGAGACCCAGTACTTC. It encodes CVSSSSGGAGETQYF. This sequence joins TRBV7-3 and TRBJ2-5, with 10 positions matching TRBD2. This CDR3 spans 15 amino acids. CDR1 and CDR2 from the germline V gene are SGHTA and FQGTGA.

This clonotype was seen a handful of times. The J gene is TRBJ1-1, the V gene TRBV2; D gene ambiguous. V lost 7 bases to trimming and J lost 2 bases, with 8 bases between them. In germline, CDR1 is SNHLY, CDR2 FYNNEI. The CDR3 length is 12 residues. The CDR3 reads CASIPTNTEAFF. The CDR3 DNA is TGTGCCAGCATCCCTACAAACACTGAAGCTTTCTTT. Together with reference TRBV2 and TRBJ1-1, the CDR3 gives the full variable domain: EPEVTQTPSHQVTQMGQEVILRCVPISNHLYFYWYRQILGQKVEFLVSFYNNEISEKSEIFDDQFSVERPDGSNFTLKIRSTKLEDSAMYFCASIPTNTEAFFGQGTRLTVV.

This clonotype was counted only a few times. The chain joins TRBV9 to TRBJ1-4, with a tentative D call TRBD1 (6 bases). V shed 3 bases and J shed 6 bases, with 9 bases lying between them. Germline assignment: CDR1 SGDLS and CDR2 YYNGEE. There are 13 residues in the CDR3. The CDR3 region is CASSAGVDEKLFF. In nucleotides, the CDR3 is TGTGCCAGCAGCGCAGGGGTGGATGAAAAACTGTTTTTT. Based on the CDR3 plus reference TRBV9 and TRBJ1-4, the full variable domain is DSGVTQTPKHLITATGQRVTLRCSPRSGDLSVYWYQQSLDQGLQFLIQYYNGEERAKGNILERFSAQQFPDLHSELNLSSLELGDSALYFCASSAGVDEKLFFGSGTQLSVL.

This sequence joins TRBV28 and TRBJ2-1; D may be TRBD1 (5 bases). This CDR3 is 15 amino acids long. CDR1 and CDR2 from the germline V gene are MDHEN and SYDVKM. The V end was cut by 6 bases, the J end by 9 bases, with 21 bases between. The CDR3 region is CASSWLGQSYGEQFF. CDR3 bases: TGTGCCAGCAGCTGGCTGGGGCAGTCATATGGTGAGCAGTTCTTC. Drawing the rest from reference TRBV28 and TRBJ2-1, the complete variable domain is DVKVTQSSRYLVKRTGEKVFLECVQDMDHENMFWYRQDPGLGLRLIYFSYDVKMKEKGDIPEGYSVSREKKERFSLILESASTNQTSMYLCASSWLGQSYGEQFFGPGTRLTVL.

In this sample, this clonotype turned up many times. CDR3 in DNA: TGTGCCAGCAGCTTACAAGGGTCTATCACTGAAGCTTTCTTT. It yields the protein CASSLQGSITEAFF. This chain connects TRBV7-6 to TRBJ1-1; D uncertain. The CDR3 runs to 14 residues. The germline V and J ends were trimmed by 2 bases and 4 bases, with 11 bases remaining between them. Germline-derived CDR1 and CDR2 are SGHVS and FNYEAQ.

CDR3 in DNA: TGTGCCAGCAGCTTGTTGTTCGGCCAGGGACCCTACGAGCAGTACTTC. Translation gives CASSLLFGQGPYEQYF. V is TRBV11-1 and J is TRBJ2-7, with D tentatively TRBD1 or TRBD2 (5 bases each). CDR1 is SGHAT, CDR2 FQDESV, per germline (reference sequence). The CDR3 extends over 16 amino acids. V lost 3 bases to trimming and J lost 2 bases, with 17 bases between them.

The rearrangement uses TRBV4-1 and TRBJ2-3, with 7 positions matching TRBD1. The CDR3 has 17 amino acids. CDR1 MGHRA and CDR2 YSYEKL come from the germline V gene. The V segment lost 7 bases and the J segment 2 bases; nucleotides outside the gene matches: 15. This CDR3 is CASTLLFPGQYTDTQYF. DNA for the CDR3: TGCGCCAGCACCCTTCTCTTCCCGGGACAGTACACAGATACGCAGTATTTT.

The genes are TRBV12-3 or TRBV12-4 and TRBJ1-1; 7 bases fit TRBD1. Trimming at V came to 4 bases and at J to 3 bases, leaving 8 bases not matched to a gene. The CDR3 totals 15 residues. DNA for the CDR3: TGTGCCAGCAGTTCCCGGACAGGTTTGGACACTGAAGCTTTCTTT. This codes for CASSSRTGLDTEAFF.

This clonotype came up a few times. The chain combines TRBV15 with TRBJ1-1; D is unclear. V shed 0 bases and J shed 4 bases, with 9 bases lying between them. Per germline, CDR1 LNHNV and CDR2 YYDKDF (reference sequence). The CDR3 spans 14 residues. The CDR3 loop reads CATSRDRAATEAFF. CDR3 coding DNA: TGTGCCACCAGCAGAGATAGAGCTGCCACTGAAGCTTTCTTT.

This clonotype was counted a few times. The chain employs TRBV19 and TRBJ1-5; 7 nucleotides line up with TRBD1. V trimming: 0 bases; J trimming: 3 bases; junction bases outside the gene matches: 5. This CDR3 has 16 amino acids. CDR1 and CDR2 (germline): LNHDA, SQIVND (reference sequence). The CDR3 DNA follows: TGTGCCAGTAGTATAGAGACAGGGACGCTCAATCAGCCCCAGCATTTT. Its protein is CASSIETGTLNQPQHF.

This clonotype occurred many times. J is TRBJ2-1 and V is TRBV7-2; a possible D gene is TRBD2 (6 bases). This CDR3 comprises 16 residues. CDR1 is SGHTA, CDR2 FQGNSA, per germline. V was cut by 4 bases and J by 0 bases, with 13 bases left in between. The CDR3 here is CASSSLDGSSYNEQFF. The CDR3 DNA reads TGTGCCAGCAGCTCCCTCGACGGGAGCTCCTACAATGAGCAGTTCTTC.